The clone carrying this T cell receptor (beta chain) was recorded a few times. Construction of the TCRbeta library involved unique molecular identifiers. TCRdb analysed the PCR reads with MiXCR anew, one entry per CDR3 protein. Of about 460,000 distinct CDR3 sequences listed, around 13% are singletons. The V end was cut by 5 bases, the J end by 4 bases, with 11 bases between. The CDR3 extends over 13 amino acids. This sample was taken from a study of T-cell reconstitution after alpha-beta-depleted transplantation in children. This chain joins TRBV12-3 or TRBV12-4 and TRBJ2-5; no clear D gene. Here the sequenced sample was PBMCs from the stem cell graft donor, taken from the stem cell graft. The clonotype originates from a human donor who donated a stem cell graft to a child with combined immunodeficiency. The CDR3 DNA sequence: TGTGCCAGCAGTCCACTCCTGTTAGAGACCCAGTACTTC. As protein: CASSPLLLETQYF.